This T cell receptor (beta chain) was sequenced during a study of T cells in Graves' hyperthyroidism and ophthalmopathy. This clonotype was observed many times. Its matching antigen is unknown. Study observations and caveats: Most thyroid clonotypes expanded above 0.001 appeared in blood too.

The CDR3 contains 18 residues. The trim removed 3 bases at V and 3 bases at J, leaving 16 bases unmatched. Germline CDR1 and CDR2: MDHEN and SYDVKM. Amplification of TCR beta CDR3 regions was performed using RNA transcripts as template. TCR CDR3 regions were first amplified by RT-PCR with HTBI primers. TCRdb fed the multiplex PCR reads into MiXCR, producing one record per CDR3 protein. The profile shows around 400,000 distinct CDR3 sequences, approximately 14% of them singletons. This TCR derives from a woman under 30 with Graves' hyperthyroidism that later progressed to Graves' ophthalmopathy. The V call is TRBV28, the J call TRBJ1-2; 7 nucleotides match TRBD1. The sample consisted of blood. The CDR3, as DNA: TGTGCCAGCAGTTTCCTGAACCGCGAGGGGGCCCTAGACTATGGCTACACCTTC. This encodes CASSFLNREGALDYGYTF.